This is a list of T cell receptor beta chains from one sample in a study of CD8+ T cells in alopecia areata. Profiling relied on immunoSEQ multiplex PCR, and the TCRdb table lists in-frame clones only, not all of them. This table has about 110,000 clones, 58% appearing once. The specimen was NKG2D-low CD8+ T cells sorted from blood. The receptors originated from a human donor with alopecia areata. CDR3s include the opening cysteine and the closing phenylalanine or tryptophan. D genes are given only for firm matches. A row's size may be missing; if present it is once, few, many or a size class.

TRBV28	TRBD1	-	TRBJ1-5	CASSSDRADYSNQPQHF	TGTGCCAGCAGTTCCGACAGGGCCGATTATAGCAATCAGCCCCAGCATTTT
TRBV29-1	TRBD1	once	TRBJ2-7	CSVEDVGGTDEQYF	TGCAGCGTTGAAGATGTAGGGGGCACGGACGAGCAGTACTTC
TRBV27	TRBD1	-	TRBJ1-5	CASGTGLLGNQPQHF	TGTGCCAGCGGGACAGGGTTGTTGGGCAATCAGCCCCAGCATTTT
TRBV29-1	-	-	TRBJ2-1	CSVEVWRNEQFF	TGCAGCGTTGAAGTCTGGAGGAATGAGCAGTTCTTC
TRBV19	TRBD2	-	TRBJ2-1	CASSIVAGGPGEFF	TGTGCCAGTAGTATAGTAGCGGGAGGGCCGGGGGAGTTCTTC
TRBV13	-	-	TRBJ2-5	CASSLGGTQETQYF	TGTGCCAGCAGCTTAGGTGGGACACAAGAGACCCAGTACTTC
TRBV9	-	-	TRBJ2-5	CASSTEGTRETQYF	TGTGCCAGCAGCACGGAAGGGACTCGAGAGACCCAGTACTTC
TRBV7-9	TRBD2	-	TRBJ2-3	CASSPGGGTDTQYF	TGTGCCAGCAGCCCGGGAGGAGGGACAGATACGCAGTATTTT
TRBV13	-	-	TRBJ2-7	CASSSRGMSYEQYF	TGTGCCAGCAGCTCTAGGGGAATGTCCTACGAGCAGTACTTC
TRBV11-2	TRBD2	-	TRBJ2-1	CASSLSAGTRFHNEQFF	TGTGCCAGCAGCTTATCAGCCGGGACTAGATTCCACAATGAGCAGTTCTTC
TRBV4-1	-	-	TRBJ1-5	CASSHGTGSNQPQHF	TGCGCCAGCAGCCACGGAACAGGGAGCAATCAGCCCCAGCATTTT
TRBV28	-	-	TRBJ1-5	CASSSGQGHQPQHF	TGTGCCAGCAGTTCGGGGCAGGGACACCAGCCCCAGCATTTT